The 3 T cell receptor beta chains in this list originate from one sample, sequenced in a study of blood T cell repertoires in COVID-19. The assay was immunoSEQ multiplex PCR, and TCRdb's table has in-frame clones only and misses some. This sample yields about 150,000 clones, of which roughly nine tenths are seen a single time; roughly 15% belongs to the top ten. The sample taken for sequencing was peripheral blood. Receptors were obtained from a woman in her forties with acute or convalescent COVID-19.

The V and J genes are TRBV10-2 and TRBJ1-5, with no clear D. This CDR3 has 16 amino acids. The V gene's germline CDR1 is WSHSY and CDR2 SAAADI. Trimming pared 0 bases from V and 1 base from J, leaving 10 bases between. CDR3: CASSESVRLSNQPQHF. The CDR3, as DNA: TGCGCCAGCAGTGAGTCCGTCAGACTGAGCAATCAGCCCCAGCATTTT.

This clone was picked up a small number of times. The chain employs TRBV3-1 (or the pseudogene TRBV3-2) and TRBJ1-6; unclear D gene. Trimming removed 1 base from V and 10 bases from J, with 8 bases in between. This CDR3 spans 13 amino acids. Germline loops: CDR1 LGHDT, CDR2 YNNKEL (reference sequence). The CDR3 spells CASSQVEGSPLHF. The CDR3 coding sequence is TGTGCCAGCAGCCAAGTTGAGGGCTCACCCCTCCACTTT.

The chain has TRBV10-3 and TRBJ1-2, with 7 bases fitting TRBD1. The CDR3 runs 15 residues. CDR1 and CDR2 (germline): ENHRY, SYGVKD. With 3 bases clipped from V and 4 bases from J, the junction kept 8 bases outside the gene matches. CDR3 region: CAISENTGDVYGYTF. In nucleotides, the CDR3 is TGTGCCATCAGTGAAAATACAGGGGATGTCTATGGCTACACCTTC.